This note documents a single T cell receptor beta chain sequence. The data originate from a study of blood T cell repertoires in COVID-19. At the level of the study: Sample material is recorded as cDNA or gDNA derived from T cells, B-cell-depleted T cells, or PBMCs.

J gave up 8 bases and V 0 bases, and 8 bases lay outside the gene matches. The CDR3 totals 15 residues. The germline V gene has CDR1 SGHRS and CDR2 YFSETQ. In the study's own analysis: Amplifying reference gene primers gave estimates of nucleated cell counts. Some clones are missing from TCRdb's copy, which holds only in-frame ones; the method was immunoSEQ multiplex PCR. V and J calls and clone size come straight from that table; D and trimming were deduced from the DNA. This sample has around 150,000 clones; about 80% occur once, and the top ten carry around 3%. Cohort allocation depended upon clinical history that participants reported. Before being deemed recovered, Cohort 3 donors had two negative PCRs, clearance, or symptom resolution.

This clonotype originated in a woman in her forties or fifties who had recovered from COVID-19. The source material was PBMCs or T cells enriched from blood (not recorded which). The chain couples TRBV5-1 to TRBJ1-5, with 7 bases that match TRBD1. CDR3 DNA sequence: TGCGCCAGCAGCTTGGACGGCAGGGGGAGTGAGCCCCAGCATTTT. It yields the protein CASSLDGRGSEPQHF. Variable domain in full (rest from reference TRBV5-1 and TRBJ1-5): KAGVTQTPRYLIKTRGQQVTLSCSPISGHRSVSWYQQTPGQGLQFLFEYFSETQRNKGNFPGRFSGRQFSNSRSEMNVSTLELGDSALYLCASSLDGRGSEPQHFGDGTRLSIL.